The rows below give T cell receptor beta chains drawn from one sample of a study of T cell responses to AZD1222 COVID-19 vaccine. The method was immunoSEQ multiplex PCR; TCRdb's version includes in-frame clones alone and lacks a portion of them. The sample holds about 120,000 clones, 70% to 90% seen once. The sample here was peripheral blood, taken on day 0 of AZD1222 vaccination. These receptors came from an adult in good health. Both conserved end residues are part of each CDR3. The order of the fields is D gene, V gene, clone size, J gene, CDR3 DNA, CDR3 protein. A D gene is named only where the DNA matches it firmly. The size entry is marked missing in some rows and otherwise reads once, few, many or a size class.

>TRBD1|TRBV4-1|NA|TRBJ1-5
TGCGCCAGCAGCCGAGGGGCACCGGGACAGGGGGTTAATCAGCCCCAGCATTTT
CASSRGAPGQGVNQPQHF
>TRBD2|TRBV5-1|NA|TRBJ2-5
TGCGCCAGCAGCCCGGGCGGACTAGCGGTTAACCAAGAGACCCAGTACTTC
CASSPGGLAVNQETQYF
>NA|TRBV6-6|NA|TRBJ2-5
TGTGCCAGCAGTTACTCGAGTGTGACCCAGTACTTC
CASSYSSVTQYF
>TRBD1|TRBV2|once|TRBJ1-6
TGTGCCAGCATCCGGGACAGGGGGTTCGAGAATTCACCCCTCCACTTT
CASIRDRGFENSPLHF
>NA|TRBV9|NA|TRBJ1-1
TGTGCCAGCAGCGTAATGGACCCCAGTACAGCTTTCTTT
CASSVMDPSTAFF
>TRBD1|TRBV28|few|TRBJ1-5
TGTGCCAGCAGTTTTGAGACAGGGGGCAGGAGCAATCAGCCCCAGCATTTT
CASSFETGGRSNQPQHF
>NA|TRBV5-8|NA|TRBJ2-7
TGTGCCAGCAAGCAGGTTTTCGGGTACTACGAGCAGTACTTC
CASKQVFGYYEQYF
>NA|TRBV19|NA|TRBJ1-4
TGTGCCAGTAGTTCAAGTGGTGCAACTAATGAAAAACTGTTTTTT
CASSSSGATNEKLFF
>TRBD1|TRBV6-5|NA|TRBJ1-2
TGTGCCACCTCACAGGGGGCGGTTGGCCACACCTTC
CATSQGAVGHTF
>TRBD2|TRBV3-1/TRBV3-2|NA|TRBJ2-1
TGTGCCAGCAGCCGACGGACTAGCGGGAGGAATAATGAGCAGTTCTTC
CASSRRTSGRNNEQFF
>TRBD1|TRBV5-1|NA|TRBJ1-2
TGCGCCAGCAGCAAGATAGGGACAGGGGTCTTCTATGGCTACACCTTC
CASSKIGTGVFYGYTF
>NA|TRBV5-1|NA|TRBJ1-2
TGCGCCAGCAGCTTGGGGTTAGGGATCTATGGCTACACCTTC
CASSLGLGIYGYTF
>TRBD2|TRBV5-1|NA|TRBJ2-3
TGCGCCAGCAGCTTGGCGGGACTAGCGGGAGGATCCCCAGATACGCAGTATTTT
CASSLAGLAGGSPDTQYF
>TRBD2|TRBV5-6|NA|TRBJ2-7
TGTGCCAGCAGCTACGGGACTAGCGGATTTTACGAGCAGTACTTC
CASSYGTSGFYEQYF
>NA|TRBV29-1|few|TRBJ2-7
TGCAGCGTTGAGGAGAGGTTCCCCTACGAGCAGTACTTC
CSVEERFPYEQYF
>NA|TRBV5-1|once|TRBJ2-1
TGCGCCAGCAGCTTATGGACTTCGCAGGAGCAGTTCTTC
CASSLWTSQEQFF
>TRBD1|TRBV19|NA|TRBJ1-5
TGTGCCAGTAGTGCCGACAGGGGGATCCCCAATCAGCCCCAGCATTTT
CASSADRGIPNQPQHF
>NA|TRBV30|NA|TRBJ1-5
TGTGCCTGGAGTGCCAGGGGAAATCAGCCCCAGCATTTT
CAWSARGNQPQHF
>TRBD2|TRBV7-3|NA|TRBJ2-7
TGTGCCAGCAGTTCAAAAGCGGGAGGGCCCTACGAGCAGTACTTC
CASSSKAGGPYEQYF
>TRBD1|TRBV19|once|TRBJ2-5
TGTGCCAGTAGTACCGGGACAGGGGCACTTGGGGGACGGAAAGAGACCCAGTACTTC
CASSTGTGALGGRKETQYF
>TRBD2|TRBV5-1|many|TRBJ2-1
TGCGCCAGCAGCTTGATGTCTAGCGGGGGGGCTGTGAGGAATGAGCAGTTCTTC
CASSLMSSGGAVRNEQFF
>NA|TRBV19|NA|TRBJ1-1
TGTGCCAGTAGTATAGATCTATATCGGGGATCGGTGAACACTGAAGCTTTCTTT
CASSIDLYRGSVNTEAFF
>TRBD1|TRBV30|NA|TRBJ2-1
TGTGCCTGGAGTCGACCGGGACAGGGGTTGGTTGAGCAGTTCTTC
CAWSRPGQGLVEQFF
>NA|TRBV19|few|TRBJ1-2
TGTGCCAGTAGTATGGCGGCAGGCTACACCTTC
CASSMAAGYTF
>NA|TRBV11-2|NA|TRBJ2-1
TGTGCCAGCAGCCCAGGGACGCCCTCCTACAATGAGCAGTTCTTC
CASSPGTPSYNEQFF
>NA|TRBV2|NA|TRBJ1-2
TGTGCCAGCAGTGAAGTTGGGGCGCCGACGCTCTATGGCTACACCTTC
CASSEVGAPTLYGYTF
>NA|TRBV7-2|NA|TRBJ2-5
TGTGCCAGCAGCTTGCGCTGGGACCAACGCCAAGAGACCCAGTACTTC
CASSLRWDQRQETQYF
>TRBD1|TRBV6-2/TRBV6-3|NA|TRBJ1-1
TGTGCCAGCAGTTATCACAGGGGCCGGAGCACTGAAGCTTTCTTT
CASSYHRGRSTEAFF
>TRBD1|TRBV28|NA|TRBJ1-4
TGTGCCAGCAGCCAATCAGGGGGCCTGGGTGAAAAACTGTTTTTT
CASSQSGGLGEKLFF
>NA|TRBV4-1|NA|TRBJ2-5
TGCGCCAGCAGCCAAGATAGGAGGGGGGAGACCCAGTACTTC
CASSQDRRGETQYF
>NA|TRBV30|once|TRBJ2-7
TGTGCCTCGCAATGGGACTTCGCGAACGAGCAGTACTTC
CASQWDFANEQYF
>NA|TRBV20-1|NA|TRBJ1-2
TGCAGTGCTAGTGACCGGGACCATTCGGTTGGCTACACCTTC
CSASDRDHSVGYTF
>TRBD1|TRBV9|NA|TRBJ1-6
TGTGCCAGCAGCTCCCTGGCAGGGGGCTTAAGATCACCCCTCCACTTT
CASSSLAGGLRSPLHF
>NA|TRBV28|NA|TRBJ2-7
TGTGCCAGCACCGCCATGGGGCAGACCTACGAGCAGTACTTC
CASTAMGQTYEQYF
>TRBD1|TRBV6-2/TRBV6-3|NA|TRBJ2-7
TGTGCCAGCAGTTACGCCGGGACAGGGTTCGGCTACGAGCAGTACTTC
CASSYAGTGFGYEQYF
>TRBD1|TRBV9|NA|TRBJ1-1
TGTGCCAGCAGCGCGACAGGGACTATGAACACTGAAGCTTTCTTT
CASSATGTMNTEAFF
>NA|TRBV27|once|TRBJ1-6
TGTGCCAGCAGGAACCGGGACACTAATTCACCCCTCCACTTT
CASRNRDTNSPLHF
>NA|TRBV7-9|NA|TRBJ1-5
TGTGCCAGCAGCCCCTGGGGCAGCTACAATCAGCCCCAGCATTTT
CASSPWGSYNQPQHF